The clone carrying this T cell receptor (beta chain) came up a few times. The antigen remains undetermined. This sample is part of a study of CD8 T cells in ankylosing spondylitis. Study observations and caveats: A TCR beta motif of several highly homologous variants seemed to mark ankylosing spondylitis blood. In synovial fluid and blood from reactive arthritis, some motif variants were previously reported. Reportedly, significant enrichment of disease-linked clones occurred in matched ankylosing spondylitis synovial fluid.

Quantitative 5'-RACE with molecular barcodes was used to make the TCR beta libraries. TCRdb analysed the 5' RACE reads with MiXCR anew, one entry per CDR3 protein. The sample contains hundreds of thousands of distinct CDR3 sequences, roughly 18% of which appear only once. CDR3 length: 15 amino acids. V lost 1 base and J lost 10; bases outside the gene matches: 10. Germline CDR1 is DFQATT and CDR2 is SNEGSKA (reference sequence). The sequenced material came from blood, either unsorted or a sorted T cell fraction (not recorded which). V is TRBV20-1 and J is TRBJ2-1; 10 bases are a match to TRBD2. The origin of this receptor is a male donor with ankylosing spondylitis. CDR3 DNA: TGCAGTGCTAGAGCCCCGCTAGCGGGAGCATTAGAGCAGTTCTTC. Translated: CSARAPLAGALEQFF.